One TCR beta chain is described in this entry. These data come from a study of OX40 agonist ivuxolimab in advanced cancers. Only in-frame clones appear in the TCRdb table, and some are missing; sequencing was by immunoSEQ multiplex PCR. The sample yields about 72,000 clones, 85% to 90% seen once. In germline, CDR1 is MDHEN, CDR2 SYDVKM. The CDR3 has 12 amino acids. Deletions cut 3 bases from V and 14 bases from J, with 14 bases between. This receptor was taken from an adult with an advanced solid tumor such as melanoma, head and neck, liver or kidney cancer. The genes are TRBV28 and TRBJ2-1, with a possible D match to TRBD2 (6 bases). The sample in question was CD4+ or CD8+ T cells sorted from blood, obtained in a trial of the OX40 agonist ivuxolimab. Here the CDR3 DNA reads TGTGCCAGCAGTTTGGGGGGAGCGGAGGAGTTCTTC. Translated: CASSLGGAEEFF.